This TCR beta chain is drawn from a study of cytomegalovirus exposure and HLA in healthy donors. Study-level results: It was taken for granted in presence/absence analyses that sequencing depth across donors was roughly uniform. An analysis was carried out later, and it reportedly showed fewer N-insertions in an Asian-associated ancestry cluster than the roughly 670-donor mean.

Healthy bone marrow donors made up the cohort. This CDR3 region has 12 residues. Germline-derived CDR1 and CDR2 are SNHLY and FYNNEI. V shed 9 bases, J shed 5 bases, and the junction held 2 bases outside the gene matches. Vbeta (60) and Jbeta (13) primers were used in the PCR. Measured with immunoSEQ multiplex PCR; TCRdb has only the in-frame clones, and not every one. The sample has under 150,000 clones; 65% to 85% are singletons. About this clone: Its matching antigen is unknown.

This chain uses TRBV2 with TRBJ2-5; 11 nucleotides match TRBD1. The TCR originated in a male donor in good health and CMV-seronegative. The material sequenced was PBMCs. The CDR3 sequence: CARDRGRETQYF. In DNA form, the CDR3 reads TGTGCCAGGGACAGGGGGCGCGAGACCCAGTACTTC. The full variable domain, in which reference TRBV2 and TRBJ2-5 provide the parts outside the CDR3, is EPEVTQTPSHQVTQMGQEVILRCVPISNHLYFYWYRQILGQKVEFLVSFYNNEISEKSEIFDDQFSVERPDGSNFTLKIRSTKLEDSAMYFCARDRGRETQYFGPGTRLLVL.